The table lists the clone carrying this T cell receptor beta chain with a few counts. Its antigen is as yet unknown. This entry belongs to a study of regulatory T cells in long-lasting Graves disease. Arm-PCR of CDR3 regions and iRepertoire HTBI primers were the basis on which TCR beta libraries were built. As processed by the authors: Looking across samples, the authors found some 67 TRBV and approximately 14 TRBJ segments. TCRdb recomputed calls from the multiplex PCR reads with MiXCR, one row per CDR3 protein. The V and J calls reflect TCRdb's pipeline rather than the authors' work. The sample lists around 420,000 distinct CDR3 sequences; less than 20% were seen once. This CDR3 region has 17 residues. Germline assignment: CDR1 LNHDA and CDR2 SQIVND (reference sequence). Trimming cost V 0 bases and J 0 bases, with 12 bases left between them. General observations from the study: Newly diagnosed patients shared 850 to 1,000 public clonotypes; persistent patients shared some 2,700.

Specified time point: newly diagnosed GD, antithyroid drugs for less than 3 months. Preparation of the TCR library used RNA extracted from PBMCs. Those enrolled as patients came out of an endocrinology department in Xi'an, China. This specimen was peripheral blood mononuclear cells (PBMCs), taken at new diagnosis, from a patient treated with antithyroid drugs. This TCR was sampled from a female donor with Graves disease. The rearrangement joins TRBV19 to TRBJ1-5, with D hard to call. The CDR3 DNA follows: TGTGCCAGTAGTATAGATCCGGAGTTTTATAGCAATCAGCCCCAGCATTTT. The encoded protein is CASSIDPEFYSNQPQHF.